Shown below are 9 T cell receptor beta chains from a single sample sequenced in a study of T cells after yellow fever vaccination. TCRdb redid the calling of the 5' RACE reads with MiXCR, one entry per CDR3 protein. This table holds about 120,000 distinct CDR3 sequences, approximately 8.4% found once. Sequencing was performed on CD8+ T cells sorted from PBMCs, taken on the day of the yellow fever booster vaccination. The receptor source for this set is a man aged 18 to 35 who received the YFV17D yellow fever vaccine.

The rearrangement links TRBV27 to TRBJ2-7; no clear D. The CDR3 is made up of 12 amino acids. V was cut by 2 bases and J by 5 bases, with 7 bases left in between. Germline assignment: CDR1 MNHEY and CDR2 SMNVEV (reference sequence). CDR3 residues: CASSLIGDEQYF. CDR3 DNA: TGTGCCAGCAGTTTAATAGGCGACGAGCAGTACTTC.

The rearrangement uses TRBV4-2 and TRBJ2-2; 7 nucleotides align to TRBD1. V dropped 3 bases and J dropped 1; count of bases not matched to a gene: 5. The germline gives CDR1 LGHNA, CDR2 YNFKEQ. The CDR3 sequence is 16 residues long. CDR3 protein: CASSHLGQVNTGELFF. The CDR3 nucleotides read TGTGCCAGCAGCCACTTAGGACAGGTGAACACCGGGGAGCTGTTTTTT.

This sequence joins TRBV9 and TRBJ2-2; D remains unclear. Germline CDR1 and CDR2: SGDLS and YYNGEE. Deletions cut 3 bases from V and 5 bases from J, with 2 bases between. This CDR3 has 11 amino acids. Here the CDR3 DNA reads TGTGCCAGCAGCGCTACCGGGGAGCTGTTTTTT. As protein: CASSATGELFF.

In this sample, this clonotype turned up a few times. The chain couples TRBV5-5 to TRBJ2-7; a weak D match, TRBD2 (6 bases). Looked up from germline, CDR1 is SGHKS and CDR2 is YYEKEE (reference sequence). The V gene lost 0 bases and the J gene lost 3 bases, with 10 bases spanning the gap. The CDR3 contains 14 residues. CDR3 sequence: CASSLAPGDYEQYF. Written as DNA, the CDR3 is TGTGCCAGCAGCTTGGCTCCGGGAGACTACGAGCAGTACTTC.

This chain uses TRBV6-1 with TRBJ2-4; TRBD1 is a possible D gene (6 bases). The CDR3 runs 13 residues. V lost 9 bases and J 1 base, leaving 10 bases between the germline ends. The V gene's germline CDR1 is MNHNS and CDR2 SASEGT. CDR3 nucleotide sequence: TGTGCCAGTCATCAGGGGGCCAAAAACATTCAGTACTTC. Translating gives CASHQGAKNIQYF.

The chain joins TRBV12-3 or TRBV12-4 to TRBJ1-4; D is unclear. This CDR3 comprises 14 residues. V lost 6 bases, J lost 4 bases, and 12 bases lay in between. The CDR3: CASRIGGYNEKLFF. As DNA, the CDR3 is TGTGCCAGCAGAATAGGAGGGTATAATGAAAAACTGTTTTTT.

This clonotype was seen only a few times. The V gene is TRBV20-1, the J gene TRBJ2-1; D gene uncertain. There are 15 residues in the CDR3. The germline gives CDR1 DFQATT, CDR2 SNEGSKA (reference sequence). V was cut by 0 bases and J by 1 base, with 10 bases left in between. The CDR3 here is CSAREVAVSYNEQFF. The CDR3 DNA follows: TGCAGTGCTAGAGAGGTGGCGGTATCCTACAATGAGCAGTTCTTC.

This clonotype has a handful of counts. This chain uses TRBV7-2 with TRBJ2-5, with TRBD2 identical over 10 bases. Germline loops: CDR1 SGHTA, CDR2 FQGNSA. The CDR3 extends over 16 amino acids. The trim removed 1 base at V and 2 bases at J, leaving 4 bases unmatched. The chain's CDR3 is CASSLVVAGGQETQYF. The CDR3 DNA follows: TGTGCCAGCAGCTTAGTTGTAGCGGGGGGACAAGAGACCCAGTACTTC.

This clonotype has just a few counts. J is TRBJ2-5 and V is TRBV12-3 or TRBV12-4; D is possibly TRBD2 (7 bases). This CDR3 contains 15 residues. With 6 bases removed from V and 2 bases from J, the gap between germline ends came to 16 bases. The CDR3 is CASRVGGGQQETQYF. The CDR3 DNA is TGTGCCAGCAGGGTCGGCGGGGGACAACAAGAGACCCAGTACTTC.